This T cell receptor (beta chain) is drawn from a study of Graves' ophthalmopathy and Graves' hyperthyroidism. Amplification from RNA transcripts yielded the TCR beta CDR3 regions. Second-round multiplex PCR came after first-round RT-PCR with HTBI primers. One entry per CDR3 protein, called by TCRdb with MiXCR from the multiplex PCR reads. The profile shows about 150,000 distinct CDR3 sequences, less than 45% of them singletons. Trimming left V 5 bases short and J 0 bases short, with 14 bases between. The germline V gene has CDR1 SGHRS and CDR2 YFSETQ. The CDR3 spans 15 residues. The sequence derives from a woman aged 40-49 years with Graves' ophthalmopathy. The sequencing input was peripheral blood. V gene TRBV5-1 combines with J gene TRBJ1-2; D unresolved. CDR3 DNA: TGCGCCAGCAGTCACCGGGAGGGAGCTAACTATGGCTACACCTTC. Its protein product is CASSHREGANYGYTF.